This entry describes one T cell receptor beta chain. The antigen it binds to is not known. No base quality information exists; no much larger clone differs at one position. Genomic DNA was isolated from the sorted cells so that the TCRbeta CDR3 region could be sequenced. TCRbeta CDR3 regions were sequenced using the immunoSEQ Assay. Here the immuneACCESS table is served through TCRdb, limited to in-frame sequences with V and J called. Missing clones are a known gap in these copies; in checked studies unresolved V genes cover under half, and the rest lacks a known reason. The sample table lists 23,000 or so clones, roughly 84% of them with a count of one. Jointly, the top ten make up about 17% of the sample. The entry originates in a study of OX40 agonist ivuxolimab in advanced cancers. As for the study more broadly: Ivuxolimab was a fully human IgG2 agonistic monoclonal antibody targeting the costimulatory receptor OX40 (CD134). Intravenous ivuxolimab was administered to patients every 2 weeks at six dose levels: 0.01, 0.1, 0.3, 1.5, 3 and 10 mg/kg. Among the roughly 52 dose-escalation patients, approximately 20 had hepatocellular carcinoma, roughly 15 melanoma, 9 renal cell carcinoma and 9 head and neck cancer. The dose-escalation cohort was over 70% male with a mean age of about 60 years, ranging from roughly 20 to 80. Patients were allowed to have had prior anti-PD-1, anti-PD-L1 or anti-CTLA-4 therapy, and approximately 39% of the dose-escalation patients had been treated with checkpoint inhibitors. Three dose-escalation patients achieved partial responses, one with hepatocellular carcinoma and two with cutaneous melanoma. The point of sequencing TCRbeta in the periphery was to test whether ivuxolimab changed TCR sequence diversity and drove clonal T-cell expansion. The monotherapy dose-escalation portion (N = 52 patients) of the phase I ivuxolimab trial is reported in the paper.

Counted from cysteine to phenylalanine, this CDR3 has 11 amino acids. Of all the DNA, just the CDR3 is kept, 33 bases in frame from base 1. V and J are truncated by 1 base and 7 bases respectively, leaving an intervening sequence of 5 bases. The germline V gene (reference sequence) yields SGHAT for CDR1 and FQDESV for CDR2. What the authors observed across the whole study: Clonal expansion of both CD4+ and CD8+ blood T cells was observed from baseline to week 6 at doses 0.1 to 3.0 mg/kg. After ivuxolimab, expanded clones were on average more numerous among CD8+ T cells than among CD4+ T cells. Partial responders in the 0.1-3.0 mg/kg groups had among the lowest normalized peripheral clonal expansion, especially among CD8+ T cells. The antigen specificity of the peripheral T cells that underwent clonal expansion was not determined. Low levels of normalized T-cell clonal expansion were also seen in some nonresponding patients.

The trial excluded patients who had a history of autoimmune disease or who were on systemic immunosuppression. Peripheral blood for TCR sequencing was collected from all dose cohorts at baseline, on cycle 4 day 1, and on cycle 7 day 1. The samples were taken from a phase I, first-in-human, multicenter, open-label dose-escalation trial of ivuxolimab. The trial enrolled adults with locally advanced or metastatic head and neck squamous cell, hepatocellular, melanoma or renal cell carcinoma. CD4+ and CD8+ T cells were sorted separately from peripheral blood before TCR sequencing. This receptor was obtained from an adult with an advanced solid tumor such as melanoma, head and neck, liver or kidney cancer. Sample: CD4+ or CD8+ T cells sorted from blood, taken in a trial of the OX40 agonist ivuxolimab. The rearranged segments are TRBV11-1 and TRBJ2-7; confidence is insufficient to name the D gene. This receptor has the CDR3 CASSLGREQYF. In nucleotides, the sequence is TGTGCCAGCAGCTTAGGGCGGGAGCAGTACTTC.